This T cell receptor (beta chain) was profiled in a study of T cell changes during pregnancy in multiple sclerosis. This clone has a single count. This CDR3 contains 14 residues. The V and J ends lost 5 bases and 1 base respectively, with 11 bases between them. From germline, CDR1 is MNHEY and CDR2 SMNVEV (reference sequence). Profiling relied on immunoSEQ multiplex PCR, and the TCRdb table lists in-frame clones only, not all of them. This sample carries tens of thousands of clones, 94% of them seen once, and the ten largest clones take around 0.84%. The sequencing here drew on peripheral blood, taken in the third trimester of pregnancy. The TCR comes from a female donor with multiple sclerosis, enrolled in a pregnancy study. The rearrangement uses TRBV27 and TRBJ2-5, with D possibly being TRBD2 (6 bases). CDR3 loop: CASSGGTIQETQYF. DNA for the CDR3: TGTGCCAGCAGTGGCGGGACCATCCAAGAGACCCAGTACTTC.